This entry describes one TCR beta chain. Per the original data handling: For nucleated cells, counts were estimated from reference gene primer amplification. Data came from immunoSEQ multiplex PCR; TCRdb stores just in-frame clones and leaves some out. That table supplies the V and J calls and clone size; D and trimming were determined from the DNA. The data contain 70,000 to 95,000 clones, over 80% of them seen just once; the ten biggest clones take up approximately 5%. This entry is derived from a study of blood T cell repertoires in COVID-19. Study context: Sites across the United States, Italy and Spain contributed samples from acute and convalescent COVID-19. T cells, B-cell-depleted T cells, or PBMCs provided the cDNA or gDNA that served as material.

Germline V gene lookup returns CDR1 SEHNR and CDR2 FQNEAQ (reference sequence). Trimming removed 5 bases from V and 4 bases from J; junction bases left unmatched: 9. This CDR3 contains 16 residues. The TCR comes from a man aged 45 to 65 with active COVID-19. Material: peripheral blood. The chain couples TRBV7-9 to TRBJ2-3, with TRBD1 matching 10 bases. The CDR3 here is CASSPLGTGVPDTQYF. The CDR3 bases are TGTGCCAGCAGCCCCCTAGGGACAGGGGTGCCAGATACGCAGTATTTT.